This T cell receptor (beta chain) was profiled in a study of human T cells and chemical hapten exposure. Study-wide context: Patients, mostly women, had alopecia areata, alopecia totalis or alopecia universalis.

Sample time point: pre-sensitization, week 0. Treatment reported: therapeutic diphenylcyclopropenone sensitization with weekly scalp DPC. Germline CDR1 SQVTM, CDR2 ANQGSEA. V lost 2 bases to trimming and J lost 4 bases, with 16 bases between them. This CDR3 has 15 amino acids. TCRdb recomputed calls from the RACE reads with MiXCR, one row per CDR3 protein. The sample consists of about 62,000 distinct CDR3 sequences, approximately 6.7% of them appearing once. This clonotype was seen at least ten times. This sequence originates from a young woman with alopecia areata. Some clones in this sample may be carry-over from other donors' samples. This specimen consisted of whole blood, obtained in connection with sensitization to the hapten diphenylcyclopropenone (DPC). The V gene is TRBV29-1, the J gene TRBJ2-3; no clear D gene. This CDR3 reads CSVETRLVSADTQYF. DNA for the CDR3: TGCAGCGTTGAAACCCGACTCGTGAGTGCAGATACGCAGTATTTT.